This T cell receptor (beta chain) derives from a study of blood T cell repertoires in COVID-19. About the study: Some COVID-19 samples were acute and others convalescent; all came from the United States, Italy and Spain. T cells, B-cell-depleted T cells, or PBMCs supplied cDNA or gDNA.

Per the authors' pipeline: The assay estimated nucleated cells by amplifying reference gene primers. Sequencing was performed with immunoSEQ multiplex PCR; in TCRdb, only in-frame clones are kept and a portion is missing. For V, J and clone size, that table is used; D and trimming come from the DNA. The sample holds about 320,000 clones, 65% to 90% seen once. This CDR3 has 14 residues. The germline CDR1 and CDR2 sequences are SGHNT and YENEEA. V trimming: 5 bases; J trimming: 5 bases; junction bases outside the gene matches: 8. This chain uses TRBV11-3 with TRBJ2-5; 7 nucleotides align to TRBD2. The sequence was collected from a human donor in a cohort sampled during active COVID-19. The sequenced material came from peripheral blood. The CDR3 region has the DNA TGTGCCAGCAGCCCCGGGGGGTTCGCGGAGACCCAGTACTTC. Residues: CASSPGGFAETQYF.